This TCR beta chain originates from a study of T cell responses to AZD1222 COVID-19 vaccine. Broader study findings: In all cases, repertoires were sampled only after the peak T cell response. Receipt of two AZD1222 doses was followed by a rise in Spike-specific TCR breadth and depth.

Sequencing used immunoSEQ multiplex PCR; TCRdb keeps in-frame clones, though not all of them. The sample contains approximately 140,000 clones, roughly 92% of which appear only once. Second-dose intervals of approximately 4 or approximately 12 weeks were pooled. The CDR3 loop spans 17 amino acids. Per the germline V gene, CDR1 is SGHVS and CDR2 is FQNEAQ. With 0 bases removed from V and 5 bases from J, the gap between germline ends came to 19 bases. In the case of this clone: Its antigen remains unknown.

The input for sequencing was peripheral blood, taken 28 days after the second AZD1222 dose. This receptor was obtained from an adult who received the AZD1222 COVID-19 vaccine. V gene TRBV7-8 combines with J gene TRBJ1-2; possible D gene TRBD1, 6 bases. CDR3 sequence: CASSLAPRGPFGYGYTF. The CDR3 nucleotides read TGTGCCAGCAGCTTAGCCCCCAGGGGACCCTTTGGGTATGGCTACACCTTC. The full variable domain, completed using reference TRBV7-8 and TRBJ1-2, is GAGVSQSPRYKVAKRGQDVALRCDPISGHVSLFWYQQALGQGPEFLTYFQNEAQLDKSGLPSDRFFAERPEGSVSTLKIQRTQQEDSAVYLCASSLAPRGPFGYGYTFGSGTRLTVV.